This TCR beta chain originates from a study of T-cell memory formation after mild COVID-19. Findings and limits, study-wide: For contracting clones, CD4+ ones sat mainly in CM and EM, CD8+ in EMRA.

TCRdb re-called the 5' RACE reads with MiXCR, one entry per CDR3 protein. The table has fewer than 400,000 distinct CDR3 sequences, around a sixth seen once. A remark on this clonotype: As yet, its antigen is unknown.

In germline, CDR1 is SGHTA, CDR2 FQGTGA. There are 14 residues in the CDR3. Trimming at V came to 5 bases and at J to 8 bases, leaving 9 bases not matched to a gene. The V and J genes are TRBV7-3 and TRBJ2-1; TRBD1 matches at 7 bases. The source of this sequence is a man younger than 30 who had mild COVID-19 (a few samples of this study predate the infection). Cell type and time point are not known. The sample consisted of PBMCs or a T cell subset sorted from them (not recorded which). The CDR3 DNA follows: TGTGCCAGCAGCCCAAAGACAGGGTGGCATGAGCAGTTCTTC. This codes for CASSPKTGWHEQFF.